These 21 T cell receptor beta chains were all obtained from the same sample, sequenced in a study of cytotoxic CD8 clonotypes in ibrutinib-treated CLL. The protocol was immunoSEQ multiplex PCR, while the TCRdb copy is restricted to in-frame clones and leaves out a portion. The sample yields about 130,000 clones, roughly 76% seen once. Sequenced material: PBMCs, taken after 24 months of ibrutinib treatment. These receptors all come from a human donor with chronic lymphocytic leukemia.

This clone was counted only a few times. This chain joins TRBV19 and TRBJ1-5; TRBD1 might be the D (5 bases). Trimming removed 7 bases at V and 1 base at J, with 17 bases between. Germline lookup yields CDR1 LNHDA and CDR2 SQIVND (reference sequence). This CDR3 has 16 residues. The CDR3 DNA reads as TGTGCCAGTACCCCGGGGCCGCCGTGGAGCAATCAGCCCCAGCATTTT. The encoded protein is CASTPGPPWSNQPQHF.

This sequence joins TRBV19 and TRBJ2-1; the match to TRBD2 covers 15 bases. Trimming took 4 bases from V and 8 from J; bases not matched to a gene: 3. Germline CDR1 reads LNHDA; CDR2 reads SQIVND (reference sequence). The CDR3 consists of 15 residues. The CDR3 DNA reads TGTGCCAGTAGTACGGGACTAGCGGGAGGACATGAGCAGTTCTTC. Residues: CASSTGLAGGHEQFF.

The rearrangement links TRBV13 to TRBJ1-2; no clear D. Trimming left V 0 bases short and J 2 bases short, with 7 bases between. The V gene's germline CDR1 is PRHDT and CDR2 FYEKMQ (reference sequence). The CDR3 consists of 14 residues. This CDR3 is CASSLGRTNYGYTF. The CDR3, as DNA: TGTGCCAGCAGCTTAGGACGGACCAACTATGGCTACACCTTC.

The chain recombines TRBV7-2 with TRBJ1-1; 8 nucleotides align to TRBD1. CDR3 length equals 16 residues. Germline loops: CDR1 SGHTA, CDR2 FQGNSA. V dropped 3 bases and J dropped 0; count of bases not matched to a gene: 6. CDR3 coding DNA: TGTGCCAGCAGCTTTGGGCAGGGGGCTTTGAACACTGAAGCTTTCTTT. It specifies CASSFGQGALNTEAFF. The full variable domain, completed using reference TRBV7-2 and TRBJ1-1, is GAGVSQSPSNKVTEKGKDVELRCDPISGHTALYWYRQSLGQGLEFLIYFQGNSAPDKSGLPSDRFSAERTGGSVSTLTIQRTQQEDSAVYLCASSFGQGALNTEAFFGQGTRLTVV.

The J gene is TRBJ2-3, the V gene TRBV13; a possible D gene is TRBD1 (5 bases). This CDR3 spans 13 amino acids. Between the trimmed V and J ends, which lost 5 bases and 0 bases, there was a span of 6 bases. Germline V gives CDR1 PRHDT, CDR2 FYEKMQ (reference sequence). CDR3 bases: TGTGCCAGCAGCGGGGCTAGCACAGATACGCAGTATTTT. Protein: CASSGASTDTQYF.

This clone was counted between two and nine times. This chain connects TRBV5-1 to TRBJ2-7; no clear D. Germline V gene sequence: CDR1 SGHRS, CDR2 YFSETQ. The V gene lost 4 bases and the J gene lost 5 bases, with 10 bases spanning the gap. The CDR3 consists of 12 residues. CDR3 nucleotide sequence: TGCGCCAGCAGCCCCACCGGGCACGAGCAGTACTTC. Translated, it gives CASSPTGHEQYF.

There are a few counts of this clone. This chain uses TRBV12-5 with TRBJ2-2, with 12 bases identical to TRBD1. V lost 7 bases, J lost 7 bases, and 10 bases stayed unmatched. CDR1 and CDR2 (germline): LGHNT, FRNRAP. The CDR3 runs to 16 residues. DNA of the CDR3: TGTGCTAGTGCCCAGGGGGACAGGGGGCCTTACGGGGAGCTGTTTTTT. This sequence encodes CASAQGDRGPYGELFF.

The rearrangement uses TRBV7-3 and TRBJ1-6; 10 bases map to TRBD1. V lost 2 bases and J lost 10; bases outside the gene matches: 5. This CDR3 comprises 15 residues. Germline CDR1 and CDR2: SGHTA and FQGTGA. This CDR3 is CASSLGDRGGSPLHF. For the CDR3, the DNA is TGTGCCAGCAGCTTAGGGGACAGGGGTGGGTCACCCCTCCACTTT.

The chain employs TRBV10-3 and TRBJ1-4; D uncertain. Deletions cut 6 bases from V and 6 bases from J, with 11 bases between. Germline assignment: CDR1 ENHRY and CDR2 SYGVKD. The CDR3 length is 13 residues. The CDR3 region has the DNA TGTGCCATCAGGGACTCCCTGGATGAAAAACTGTTTTTT. Translating gives CAIRDSLDEKLFF.

The chain uses TRBV5-1 and TRBJ2-7; either TRBD1 or TRBD2 may fit D (5 bases each). The germline V gene has CDR1 SGHRS and CDR2 YFSETQ. V lost 4 bases and J lost 1, with 15 bases in between. The CDR3 totals 15 residues. This CDR3 is CASSPGPGTSYEQYF. The DNA of the CDR3 is TGCGCCAGCAGCCCCGGACCCGGGACGTCCTACGAGCAGTACTTC.

This clone appeared a few times. The chain recombines TRBV19 with TRBJ1-1; no clear D. The CDR3 loop spans 12 amino acids. V lost 3 bases and J lost 5, with 7 bases in between. Germline V gene sequence: CDR1 LNHDA, CDR2 SQIVND (reference sequence). CDR3 DNA sequence: TGTGCCAGTAGTATGGACGAGACTGAAGCTTTCTTT. It codes for CASSMDETEAFF. The full variable domain, in which reference TRBV19 and TRBJ1-1 provide the parts outside the CDR3, is DGGITQSPKYLFRKEGQNVTLSCEQNLNHDAMYWYRQDPGQGLRLIYYSQIVNDFQKGDIAEGYSVSREKKESFPLTVTSAQKNPTAFYLCASSMDETEAFFGQGTRLTVV.

There are a few counts of this clone. This rearrangement joins TRBV7-8 to TRBJ2-7; 9 nucleotides agree with TRBD1. This CDR3 has 15 amino acids. The germline V gene encodes CDR1 SGHVS and CDR2 FQNEAQ. The V gene end was trimmed by 3 bases and the J gene end by 3 bases; junction bases not matched to a gene: 6. This chain's CDR3 is CASSFRGQGLYEQYF. CDR3 DNA: TGTGCCAGCAGCTTCCGGGGACAGGGCCTCTACGAGCAGTACTTC.

This chain connects TRBV7-8 to TRBJ1-3; 8 bases match TRBD1. The CDR3 length is 18 residues. CDR1 is SGHVS, CDR2 FQNEAQ, per germline. Trimming at V came to 2 bases and at J to 4 bases, leaving 13 bases not matched to a gene. This chain's CDR3 is CASSLLAGGSLLGNTIYF. For the CDR3, the DNA is TGTGCCAGCAGCTTACTGGCAGGGGGCTCCCTGCTAGGAAACACCATATATTTT.

The V and J genes are TRBV4-2 and TRBJ2-2, with 8 bases lining up with TRBD2. From germline, CDR1 is LGHNA and CDR2 YNFKEQ. CDR3 length equals 17 residues. The V and J ends lost 1 base and 4 bases, in that order; junction bases with no gene match: 8. The CDR3 nucleotides read TGTGCCAGCAGCCAAGCGGGGGCGGGGGGAGGCACCGGGGAGCTGTTTTTT. Residues: CASSQAGAGGGTGELFF.

For this clone: The junction departs from the called germline gene at one end, perhaps through a read error. The chain recombines TRBV7-7 with TRBJ2-7; D is ambiguous. The CDR3 loop spans 15 amino acids. CDR1 and CDR2 from the germline V gene are SSHAT and FNYEAQ (reference sequence). Here the CDR3 DNA reads TGTGCTAGCAGCTTAGGTCCAGGTCTCTTTTACGAGCAGTACTTC. It is translated as CASSLGPGLFYEQYF.

The chain carries TRBV11-2 and TRBJ1-3, with 7 bases lining up with TRBD1. The CDR3 consists of 15 residues. Trimming removed 1 base from V and 2 bases from J; junction bases left unmatched: 2. Germline CDR1 and CDR2: SGHAT and FQNNGV. The DNA for the CDR3 is TGTGCCAGCAGCTTAGCCGGGACAGCTGGAAACACCATATATTTT. It translates to CASSLAGTAGNTIYF.

V and J are TRBV19 and TRBJ2-7, with 8 bases that match TRBD1. Trimming cost V 3 bases and J 3 bases; bases outside gene matches: 4. This CDR3 has 14 amino acids. Per germline, CDR1 LNHDA and CDR2 SQIVND (reference sequence). The CDR3 nucleotides are TGTGCCAGTAGTATTGGACAGGGCCTCTACGAGCAGTACTTC. The encoded protein is CASSIGQGLYEQYF.

Here the CDR3 reads CASSYEGTETEAFF. The CDR3 region has the DNA TGTGCCAGCAGTTACGAGGGGACTGAAACTGAAGCTTTCTTT. The chain joins TRBV6-5 to TRBJ1-1; D may be TRBD1 (5 bases). The length of the CDR3 is 14 residues. V lost 2 bases and J 5 bases, leaving 12 bases between the germline ends. The germline V gene encodes CDR1 MNHEY and CDR2 SVGAGI.

This chain uses TRBV7-3 with TRBJ2-3, with 12 bases matching TRBD2. This CDR3 is built from 16 residues. Trimming took 6 bases from V and 4 from J; bases not matched to a gene: 8. Germline loops: CDR1 SGHTA, CDR2 FQGTGA. The CDR3 DNA reads TGTGCCAGCAGGCAAGGACTAGCGGGACGGGCAGATACGCAGTATTTT. Protein product: CASRQGLAGRADTQYF.

The rearrangement links TRBV5-8 to TRBJ1-1; TRBD1 aligns across 9 bases. V lost 3 bases to trimming and J lost 5 bases; unmatched junction nucleotides: 5. This CDR3 comprises 14 residues. Germline assignment: CDR1 SGHTS and CDR2 YDEGEE. CDR3 sequence reads: CASSWAGQGTEAFF. CDR3 nucleotides: TGTGCCAGCAGCTGGGCGGGACAGGGTACTGAAGCTTTCTTT.

This clone was counted between two and nine times. The chain uses TRBV7-6 and TRBJ1-5; no reliable D call. The CDR3 consists of 13 residues. V was pared by 1 base and J by 6 bases, with 7 bases between. Germline values: CDR1 SGHVS, CDR2 FNYEAQ. The DNA for the CDR3 is TGTGCCAGCAGCTTAGGTTGGCGTCAGCCCCAGCATTTT. This translates into CASSLGWRQPQHF.